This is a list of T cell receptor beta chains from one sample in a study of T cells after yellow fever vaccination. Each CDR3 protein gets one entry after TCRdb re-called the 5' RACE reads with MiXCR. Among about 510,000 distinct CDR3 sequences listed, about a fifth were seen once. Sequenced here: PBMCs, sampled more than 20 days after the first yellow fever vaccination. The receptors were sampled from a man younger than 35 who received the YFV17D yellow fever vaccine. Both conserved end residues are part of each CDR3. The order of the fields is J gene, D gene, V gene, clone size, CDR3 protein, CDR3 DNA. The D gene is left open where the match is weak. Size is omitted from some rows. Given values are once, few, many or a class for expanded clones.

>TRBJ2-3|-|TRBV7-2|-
CASSLVYLSTDTQYF
TGTGCCAGCAGCTTAGTTTACTTGAGCACAGATACGCAGTATTTT
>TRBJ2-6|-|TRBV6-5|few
CASSYRLGVAGANVLTF
TGTGCCAGCAGTTACCGTTTGGGGGTCGCTGGGGCCAACGTCCTGACTTTC
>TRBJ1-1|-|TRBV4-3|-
CASSQDTTAGYTEAFF
TGCGCCAGCAGCCAAGATACGACAGCGGGGTACACTGAAGCTTTCTTT
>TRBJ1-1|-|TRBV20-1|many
CSARRSVEHLNMNTEAFF
TGCAGTGCTAGAAGATCGGTGGAACACCTAAACATGAACACTGAAGCTTTCTTT
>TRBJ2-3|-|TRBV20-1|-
CSAKDTDTQYF
TGCAGTGCTAAGGACACAGATACGCAGTATTTT
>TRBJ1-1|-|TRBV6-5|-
CASSYSIRGGAFF
TGTGCCAGCAGTTACTCGATCCGGGGTGGAGCTTTCTTT
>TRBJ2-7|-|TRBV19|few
CASSPGVDYEQYF
TGTGCCAGTAGTCCCGGGGTGGACTACGAGCAGTACTTC
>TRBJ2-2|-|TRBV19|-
CASSILQGNGELFF
TGTGCCAGTAGTATTTTACAGGGTAACGGGGAGCTGTTTTTT
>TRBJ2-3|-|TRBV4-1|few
CASSQAPPGGDKDTQYF
TGCGCCAGCAGCCAAGCCCCCCCCGGCGGGGATAAAGATACGCAGTATTTT
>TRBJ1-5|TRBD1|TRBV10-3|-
CAISTTGDKNQPQHF
TGTGCCATCAGTACTACAGGGGACAAAAATCAGCCCCAGCATTTT
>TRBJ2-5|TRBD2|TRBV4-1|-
CASSQEPSGGMKTQYF
TGCGCCAGCAGCCAAGAACCCAGCGGGGGGATGAAGACCCAGTACTTC
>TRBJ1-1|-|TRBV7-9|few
CASSIQPNTEAFF
TGTGCCAGCAGCATACAACCGAACACTGAAGCTTTCTTT
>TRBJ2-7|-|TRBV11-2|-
CASSSPETRVDEQYF
TGTGCCAGCAGCTCCCCCGAGACCCGTGTCGACGAGCAGTACTTC
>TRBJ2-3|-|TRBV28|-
CASTILRGFTDTQYF
TGTGCCAGCACCATCCTGAGGGGCTTCACAGATACGCAGTATTTT
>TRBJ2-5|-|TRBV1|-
CTSSQVSGKKETQYF
TGCACCAGCAGCCAAGTTTCGGGCAAAAAAGAGACCCAGTACTTC
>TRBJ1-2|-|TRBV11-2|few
CASSLAPGLPYGYTF
TGTGCCAGCAGCTTAGCCCCAGGGTTACCCTATGGCTACACCTTC
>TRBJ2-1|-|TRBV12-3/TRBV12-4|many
CASSLAEGGRAYNEQFF
TGTGCCAGCAGTTTAGCGGAGGGGGGTCGCGCCTACAATGAGCAGTTCTTC
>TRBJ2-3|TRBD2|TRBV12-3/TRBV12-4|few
CASSQLLAGGITDTQYF
TGTGCCAGCAGTCAGTTGTTAGCGGGGGGAATCACAGATACGCAGTATTTT
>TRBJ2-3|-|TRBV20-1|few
CSAREGGSIADTQYF
TGCAGTGCTAGAGAGGGCGGCAGCATTGCGGATACGCAGTATTTT
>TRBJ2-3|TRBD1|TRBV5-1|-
CASSTGQGSTDTQYF
TGCGCCAGCAGTACGGGACAGGGGAGCACAGATACGCAGTATTTT
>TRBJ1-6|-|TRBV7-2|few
CASSPTGGGGSPLHF
TGTGCCAGCAGCCCTACTGGGGGTGGGGGATCACCCCTCCACTTT
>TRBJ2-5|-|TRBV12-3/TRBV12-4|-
CASSRDPARETQYF
TGTGCCAGCAGCCGAGACCCGGCCCGAGAGACCCAGTACTTC
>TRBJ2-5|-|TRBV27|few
CASRGARRGNQETQYF
TGTGCCAGCAGAGGTGCACGCAGAGGGAACCAAGAGACCCAGTACTTC
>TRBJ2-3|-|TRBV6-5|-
CASCYSTGVHTQYF
TGTGCCAGCTGTTACTCGACTGGGGTACATACGCAGTATTTT
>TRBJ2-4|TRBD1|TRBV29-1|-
CSVDGTGSDEAKNIQYF
TGCAGCGTTGATGGGACAGGGTCCGACGAGGCCAAAAACATTCAGTACTTC
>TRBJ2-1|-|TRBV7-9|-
CASSIAGTNVF
TGTGCCAGCAGCATAGCTGGGACAAATGTCTTC
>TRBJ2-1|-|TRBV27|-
CASGHGTPVSQQFF
TGTGCCAGCGGTCATGGGACCCCCGTCTCCCAGCAGTTCTTC
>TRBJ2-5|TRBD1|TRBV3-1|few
CASKDREQTQYF
TGTGCCAGCAAAGACAGGGAACAGACCCAGTACTTC
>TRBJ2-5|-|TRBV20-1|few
CSAARGRQETQYF
TGCAGTGCCGCCCGAGGTCGGCAAGAGACCCAGTACTTC
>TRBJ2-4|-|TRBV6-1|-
CASSEAIPGTSTNIQYF
TGTGCCAGCAGTGAAGCAATCCCGGGGACATCGACAAACATTCAGTACTTC
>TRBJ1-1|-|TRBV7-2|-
CASSLAPQGGRNTEAFF
TGTGCCAGCAGCTTAGCGCCCCAGGGCGGCCGGAACACTGAAGCTTTCTTT
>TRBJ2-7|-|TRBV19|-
CASSIRSPLEQYF
TGTGCCAGTAGTATCCGGTCTCCGCTCGAGCAGTACTTC
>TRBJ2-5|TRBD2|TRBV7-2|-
CASSLLAMDETQYF
TGTGCCAGCAGCCTACTAGCGATGGATGAGACCCAGTACTTC
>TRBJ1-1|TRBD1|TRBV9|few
CASSDGRDSHTEAFF
TGTGCCAGCAGCGATGGAAGGGACAGCCACACTGAAGCTTTCTTT
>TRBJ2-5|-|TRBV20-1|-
CSAWTGYPETQYF
TGCAGTGCTTGGACGGGTTACCCAGAGACCCAGTACTTC
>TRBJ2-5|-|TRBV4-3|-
CASLPSNF
TGCGCCAGCCTCCCAAGTAACTTC
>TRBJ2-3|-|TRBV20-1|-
CSARITGHVSDTQYF
TGCAGTGCTAGAATAACCGGACACGTAAGCGATACGCAGTATTTT
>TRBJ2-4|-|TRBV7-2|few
CASSLKRSNIQYF
TGTGCCAGCAGCTTAAAGCGAAGCAACATTCAGTACTTC
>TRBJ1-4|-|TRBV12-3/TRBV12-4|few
CASSLNQGFNEKLFF
TGTGCCAGCAGTTTAAATCAGGGTTTTAACGAAAAACTGTTTTTT
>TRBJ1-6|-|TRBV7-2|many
CASSYANSPLHF
TGTGCCAGCAGCTACGCAAATTCACCCCTCCACTTT
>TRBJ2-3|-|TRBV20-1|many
CSARARDTQYF
TGCAGTGCTAGGGCCCGCGATACGCAGTATTTT
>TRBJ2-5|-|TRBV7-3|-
CASSPTAGETQYF
TGTGCCAGCAGCCCGACCGCGGGAGAGACCCAGTACTTC
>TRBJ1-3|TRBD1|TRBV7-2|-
CASSLTQGRTGNTIYF
TGTGCCAGCAGCCTAACACAGGGGCGGACTGGAAACACCATATATTTT